These 21 T cell receptor beta chains share one sample of origin, sequenced in a study of T cells in Graves' hyperthyroidism and ophthalmopathy. RNA transcripts yielded amplified TCR beta CDR3 regions. The HTBI set primed first-round TCR CDR3 RT-PCR. TCRdb used MiXCR to reprocess the multiplex PCR reads, holding one entry per CDR3 protein. The sample consists of a few hundred thousand distinct CDR3 sequences, 20% to 25% of them appearing once. Source material: blood. These receptors originate from a man younger than 35 with Graves' hyperthyroidism.

This clonotype was seen a few times. The V call is TRBV9, the J call TRBJ2-7; D is perhaps TRBD2 (5 bases). CDR1 is SGDLS and CDR2 is YYNGEE in the germline V gene. This CDR3 is 13 amino acids long. The ends were cut back, 4 bases at V and 3 bases at J, with 11 bases in the middle. CDR3 sequence reads: CASSRDLYYEQYF. The CDR3 DNA sequence: TGTGCCAGCAGCCGGGATTTATACTACGAGCAGTACTTC.

This clonotype was counted ten times or more. V and J are TRBV19 and TRBJ1-1, with D possibly matching TRBD1 (6 bases). The CDR3 is 17 amino acids. Germline-derived CDR1 and CDR2 are LNHDA and SQIVND (reference sequence). V lost 1 base to trimming and J lost 1 base, with 16 bases between them. The CDR3 is CASSIGVTGRRNTEAFF. In DNA form, the CDR3 reads TGTGCCAGTAGTATAGGAGTAACAGGGAGGAGGAACACTGAAGCTTTCTTT.

This clonotype was detected many times. This chain links TRBV6-5 with TRBJ1-1; the D gene is possibly TRBD1 (5 bases). The CDR3 loop spans 15 amino acids. CDR1 and CDR2 from the germline V gene are MNHEY and SVGAGI. V was cut by 0 bases and J by 4 bases, with 12 bases left in between. CDR3 region: CASSYSRGAATEAFF. The DNA for the CDR3 is TGTGCCAGCAGTTACTCGAGGGGCGCGGCCACTGAAGCTTTCTTT.

In this sample, this clonotype turned up many times. This chain links TRBV2 with TRBJ1-1; the D gene is possibly TRBD1 (6 bases). CDR1 is SNHLY and CDR2 is FYNNEI in the germline V gene. Trimming shortened V by 6 bases and J by 5 bases, and 16 bases separated the two germline ends. This CDR3 comprises 14 residues. The CDR3 here is CASRGAKGWTEAFF. Here the CDR3 DNA reads TGTGCCAGCAGGGGGGCTAAGGGATGGACTGAAGCTTTCTTT. Complete variable domain (other parts from reference TRBV2 and TRBJ1-1): EPEVTQTPSHQVTQMGQEVILRCVPISNHLYFYWYRQILGQKVEFLVSFYNNEISEKSEIFDDQFSVERPDGSNFTLKIRSTKLEDSAMYFCASRGAKGWTEAFFGQGTRLTVV.

This clonotype was detected ten times or more. The rearrangement uses TRBV28 and TRBJ1-5; D is undetermined. The germline CDR1 and CDR2 sequences are MDHEN and SYDVKM. The V end lost 6 bases, the J end lost 5 bases, and 17 bases lay between the germline ends. The CDR3 runs 15 residues. This chain's CDR3 is CASSKGIAWDQPQHF. DNA of the CDR3: TGTGCCAGCAGCAAAGGGATTGCATGGGATCAGCCCCAGCATTTT.

In this sample, this clonotype turned up many times. CDR3 DNA: TGTGCCAGCAGTTCCCCAGGGGCGGGCGGGGGATACGAGCAGTACTTC. It translates to CASSSPGAGGGYEQYF. The chain recombines TRBV6-5 with TRBJ2-7; weak D call: TRBD2 (7 bases). CDR3 length: 16 amino acids. V was cut by 4 bases and J by 4 bases, with 20 bases left in between. The germline V gene has CDR1 MNHEY and CDR2 SVGAGI.

This clonotype was picked up many times. The chain joins TRBV10-3 to TRBJ1-1, with D maybe TRBD1 (5 bases). V lost 5 bases, J lost 0 bases, and 16 bases lay in between. The CDR3 sequence is 16 residues long. Germline CDR1 ENHRY, CDR2 SYGVKD. CDR3 DNA sequence: TGTGCCATCAGTCGAAACCAGGGAGCGATGAACACTGAAGCTTTCTTT. Residues: CAISRNQGAMNTEAFF.

This clonotype showed up many times. This CDR3 fails to terminate in the conserved phenylalanine or tryptophan, so it likely reflects a read error. The chain employs TRBV6-5 and TRBJ1-1; D is unclear. The CDR3 sequence is 15 residues long. In germline, CDR1 is MNHEY, CDR2 SVGAGI. Trimming took 0 bases from V and 1 from J, leaving 9 bases between them. CDR3 sequence reads: CASSYSSGQNTEAFL. As DNA, the CDR3 is TGTGCCAGCAGTTACTCGTCGGGCCAGAACACTGAAGCTTTCCTT.

This clonotype was counted only a few times. A much larger clone sits a single nucleotide away, making a read error possible. The J gene is TRBJ1-1, the V gene TRBV25-1; TRBD1 aligns across 7 bases. This CDR3 contains 13 residues. CDR1 MGHDK and CDR2 SYGVNS come from the germline V gene. The CDR3: CASSGQGRTEACF. CDR3 nucleotides: TGTGCCAGCAGTGGACAGGGTCGGACTGAAGCTTGCTTT.

This clonotype was counted a few times. The rearrangement joins TRBV20-1 to TRBJ1-5; 7 positions match TRBD1. Germline CDR1 DFQATT, CDR2 SNEGSKA (reference sequence). After removal of 6 bases from V and 2 bases from J, the junction contained 4 bases not matched to a gene. The CDR3 extends over 13 amino acids. Here the CDR3 reads CSAHRGGNQPQHF. The CDR3 DNA reads as TGCAGTGCCCACAGGGGAGGCAATCAGCCCCAGCATTTT.

This clonotype was detected ten times or more. The chain recombines TRBV24-1 with TRBJ1-5, with 9 bases lining up with TRBD1. Germline loops: CDR1 KGHDR, CDR2 SFDVKD. Trimming took 4 bases from V and 7 from J; bases not matched to a gene: 4. The CDR3 is 14 amino acids. The CDR3 protein is CATSDPDRGQPQHF. For the CDR3, the DNA is TGTGCCACCAGTGACCCGGACAGGGGCCAGCCCCAGCATTTT.

The rearrangement joins TRBV3-1 to TRBJ1-2; TRBD1 agrees at 7 bases. J lost 3 bases, V lost 8 bases, and 6 bases had no gene match. This CDR3 spans 13 amino acids. The germline V gene encodes CDR1 LGHDT and CDR2 YNNKEL (reference sequence). The CDR3, as DNA: TGTGCCAGCCGCCCGGGACAGCACTATGGCTACACCTTC. Translating gives CASRPGQHYGYTF.

The chain is built from TRBV6-2 or TRBV6-3 and TRBJ2-5; unclear D gene. The CDR3 is 20 residues long. Germline CDR1 and CDR2: MNHEY and SVGEGT. V lost 2 bases and J lost 3, with 28 bases in between. Written as DNA, the CDR3 is TGTGCCAGCAGTTACGCCTCGGTGGTTAGGAGTAGGGCCACTGAAGAGACCCAGTACTTC. This sequence encodes CASSYASVVRSRATEETQYF.

In its sample, this clonotype was seen a few times. J is TRBJ1-6 and V is TRBV28; perhaps TRBD1 as D (5 bases). The germline gives CDR1 MDHEN, CDR2 SYDVKM. This CDR3 has 14 residues. V lost 4 bases and J lost 9, with 13 bases in between. This CDR3 reads CASSYPRRGSPLHF. CDR3 DNA: TGTGCCAGCAGTTACCCCCGAAGGGGTTCACCCCTCCACTTT.

This sequence joins TRBV20-1 and TRBJ2-7; 7 bases align to TRBD2. Germline V gene lookup returns CDR1 DFQATT and CDR2 SNEGSKA (reference sequence). The CDR3 has 13 amino acids. With V trimmed by 5 bases and J by 1 base, 5 bases remained unmatched. Written as DNA, the CDR3 is TGCAGTGCTTCCCTAGCGGATTCCTACGAGCAGTACTTC. This codes for CSASLADSYEQYF.

V is TRBV7-9 and J is TRBJ1-2; D not certain. Germline V gene sequence: CDR1 SEHNR, CDR2 FQNEAQ (reference sequence). V lost 2 bases to trimming and J lost 6 bases, with 13 bases between them. The CDR3 has 14 residues. The DNA for the CDR3 is TGTGCCAGCAGCTTATTAATAGAACAGAATGGCTACACCTTC. As protein: CASSLLIEQNGYTF.

The genes are TRBV9 and TRBJ2-2; maybe TRBD2 (6 bases). V dropped 1 base and J dropped 1 base, with 17 bases sitting between them. CDR1 and CDR2 (germline): SGDLS, YYNGEE. The CDR3 is 18 amino acids. The CDR3 protein is CASSVRPQGAGNTGELFF. For the CDR3, the DNA is TGTGCCAGCAGCGTAAGACCCCAGGGAGCGGGGAACACCGGGGAGCTGTTTTTT.

This clonotype was seen repeatedly, ten times or more. The V call is TRBV7-9, the J call TRBJ2-4, with TRBD2 identical over 11 bases. V lost 5 bases to trimming and J lost 0 bases; unmatched junction nucleotides: 3. This CDR3 is 16 amino acids long. From germline, CDR1 is SEHNR and CDR2 FQNEAQ (reference sequence). CDR3 sequence: CASSPGLAAAKNIQYF. The CDR3 region has the DNA TGTGCCAGCAGCCCGGGACTAGCGGCAGCCAAAAACATTCAGTACTTC.

The chain is built from TRBV5-1 and TRBJ2-7; D is ambiguous. This CDR3 spans 12 amino acids. Deletions cut 4 bases from V and 3 bases from J, with 8 bases between. Germline CDR1 reads SGHRS; CDR2 reads YFSETQ. The CDR3 coding sequence is TGCGCCAGCAGCGCATCTTACTACGAGCAGTACTTC. This codes for CASSASYYEQYF.

This chain uses TRBV15 with TRBJ1-6, with D perhaps matching TRBD1 (6 bases). V was trimmed by 5 bases and J by 6 bases, leaving 11 bases between them. This CDR3 is built from 14 residues. Germline V lookup: CDR1 LNHNV, CDR2 YYDKDF (reference sequence). CDR3 sequence reads: CATSFRGSNSPLHF. The CDR3, as DNA: TGTGCCACCAGCTTTAGGGGGTCTAATTCACCCCTCCACTTT.

This clonotype occurred a few times. The chain employs TRBV4-1 and TRBJ1-5; D not certain. V was trimmed by 2 bases and J by 7 bases, leaving 9 bases between them. CDR1 is MGHRA and CDR2 is YSYEKL in the germline V gene. The CDR3 length is 13 residues. DNA for the CDR3: TGCGCCAGCAGCCAACAGAAGCAACAGCCCCAGCATTTT. Translation gives CASSQQKQQPQHF.